A selection of T cell receptor beta chains follows, all from one sample in a study of T cell changes during pregnancy in multiple sclerosis. The table came from immunoSEQ multiplex PCR; TCRdb's copy has only in-frame clones and leaves some out. This sample has about 70,000 clones, with less than 95% found just once. Sequences were derived from peripheral blood, sampled in the third trimester of pregnancy. These receptors were obtained from a female donor with multiple sclerosis, enrolled in a pregnancy study. The CDR3 runs from the conserved cysteine through the conserved F or W. Fields, in order: J gene, D gene, V gene, clone size, CDR3 protein, CDR3 DNA. A D gene is named only where the DNA matches it firmly. A clone size is listed for some rows: how often the clone was seen (once, few, many), or a class if it is expanded.

TRBJ2-1 | NA | TRBV5-8 | NA | CASAFGSRKATGYNEQFF | TGTGCCAGCGCCTTTGGGTCCCGGAAAGCAACGGGTTACAATGAGCAGTTCTTC
TRBJ2-3 | NA | TRBV13 | NA | CASSYADSTDTQYF | TGTGCCAGCAGCTACGCGGACAGTACAGATACGCAGTATTTT
TRBJ2-3 | NA | TRBV2 | NA | CASSDSGIRTDTQYF | TGTGCCAGCAGTGATTCCGGGATCCGCACAGATACGCAGTATTTT
TRBJ2-1 | TRBD2 | TRBV6-5 | NA | CASSYSTSGGAWEQFF | TGTGCCAGCAGTTACTCTACTAGCGGGGGGGCCTGGGAGCAGTTCTTC
TRBJ1-2 | TRBD1 | TRBV19 | NA | CASSAKPGQNYGYTF | TGTGCCAGTAGTGCCAAACCGGGACAGAACTATGGCTACACCTTC
TRBJ2-7 | NA | TRBV4-3 | NA | CASSQDLSAYEQYF | TGCGCCAGCAGCCAAGATCTATCGGCCTACGAGCAGTACTTC
TRBJ2-2 | NA | TRBV7-9 | NA | CASSLDTYTGELFF | TGTGCCAGCAGCTTAGACACGTATACGGGGGAGCTGTTTTTT
TRBJ1-1 | TRBD1 | TRBV18 | NA | CASSVGQRGTEAFF | TGTGCCAGCTCAGTGGGACAGAGGGGCACTGAAGCTTTCTTT
TRBJ1-1 | NA | TRBV18 | NA | CASSPSEKRTEAFF | TGTGCCAGCTCACCGTCGGAGAAACGGACTGAAGCTTTCTTT
TRBJ2-5 | TRBD1 | TRBV4-2 | NA | CASSPYRGQETQYF | TGTGCCAGCAGCCCCTACAGGGGTCAAGAGACCCAGTACTTC
TRBJ2-2 | NA | TRBV21-1 | few | CASSKVFGGNTGELFF | TGTGCCAGCAGCAAAGTTTTCGGTGGGAACACCGGGGAGCTGTTTTTT
TRBJ1-1 | NA | TRBV21-1 | NA | CASSSSGRQGMNTEAFF | TGTGCCAGCAGCTCATCCGGTAGACAGGGAATGAACACTGAAGCTTTCTTT
TRBJ2-7 | TRBD1 | TRBV30 | NA | CAWIPNTGGSYEQYF | TGTGCCTGGATCCCAAATACAGGGGGATCCTACGAGCAGTACTTC
TRBJ2-7 | TRBD2 | TRBV4-3 | NA | CASSHGTFSGANSYEQYF | TGCGCCAGCAGCCATGGAACCTTTAGCGGGGCCAACTCCTACGAGCAGTACTTC
TRBJ1-1 | NA | TRBV18 | NA | CASVGEKTEAFF | TGTGCCTCCGTAGGGGAAAAAACTGAAGCTTTCTTT